Below, 23 T cell receptor beta chains from the same sample are listed, as sequenced in a study of T cell responses to AZD1222 COVID-19 vaccine. The assay was immunoSEQ multiplex PCR, and TCRdb's table has in-frame clones only and misses some. Among around 140,000 clones listed, about nine tenths were seen once. The starting material was peripheral blood, obtained on day 0 of AZD1222 vaccination. The receptors shown here come from an adult in good health.

The chain couples TRBV14 to TRBJ2-7; D call uncertain. The CDR3 length is 14 residues. Germline CDR1 reads SGHDN; CDR2 reads FVKESK. V lost 0 bases to trimming and J lost 3 bases, with 9 bases between them. CDR3 coding DNA: TGTGCCAGCAGCCAAGAGGGATGGAGCTACGAGCAGTACTTC. It specifies CASSQEGWSYEQYF.

V is TRBV27 and J is TRBJ1-1; D is undetermined. The CDR3 runs to 13 residues. Germline assignment: CDR1 MNHEY and CDR2 SMNVEV (reference sequence). Trimming pared 2 bases from V and 7 bases from J, leaving 11 bases between. Written as DNA, the CDR3 is TGTGCCAGCAGTTTAGATGTAGGGATTGAAGCTTTCTTT. It codes for CASSLDVGIEAFF.

This chain joins TRBV30 and TRBJ1-6; 9 nucleotides line up with TRBD1. Per the germline V gene, CDR1 is GTSNPN and CDR2 is SVGIG (reference sequence). CDR3 length: 14 amino acids. The ends lost 0 bases at V and 7 bases at J; junction bases unmatched: 1. The chain's CDR3 is CAWSVGTGNSPLHF. CDR3 nucleotides: TGTGCCTGGAGTGTGGGGACAGGGAATTCACCCCTCCACTTT.

The CDR3 protein is CASSPRAQSYGYTF. In DNA, the CDR3 is TGTGCCAGCAGCCCACGGGCCCAAAGCTATGGCTACACCTTC. The V and J genes are TRBV9 and TRBJ1-2; D is uncertain. Trimming shortened V by 4 bases and J by 4 bases, and 14 bases separated the two germline ends. The length of the CDR3 is 14 residues. Germline V gene sequence: CDR1 SGDLS, CDR2 YYNGEE.

The CDR3 loop is CASSSTRGTEAFF. Here the CDR3 DNA reads TGTGCCAGCAGCTCCACTAGGGGTACTGAAGCTTTCTTT. The chain combines TRBV5-4 with TRBJ1-1; possibly TRBD1 for D (5 bases). The germline V gene encodes CDR1 SGHNT and CDR2 YYREEE (reference sequence). The CDR3 length is 13 residues. V shed 3 bases and J shed 5 bases, with 11 bases lying between them.

The chain has TRBV3-1 (or the pseudogene TRBV3-2) and TRBJ2-2; 7 nucleotides align to TRBD1. The V gene end was trimmed by 2 bases and the J gene end by 1 base; junction bases not matched to a gene: 4. There are 16 residues in the CDR3. Germline CDR1 LGHDT, CDR2 YNNKEL (reference sequence). The CDR3 DNA is TGTGCCAGCAGCCAACCCAGACAGGGGAACACCGGGGAGCTGTTTTTT. Residues: CASSQPRQGNTGELFF.

The chain is built from TRBV3-1 (or the pseudogene TRBV3-2) and TRBJ2-7; 11 bases map to TRBD2. The CDR3 totals 16 residues. Germline values: CDR1 LGHDT, CDR2 YNNKEL (reference sequence). V dropped 0 bases and J dropped 7; count of bases not matched to a gene: 8. In DNA, the CDR3 is TGTGCCAGCAGCCAAGACAGACTAGCGGGGTCGGGAGAGCAGTACTTC. The encoded protein is CASSQDRLAGSGEQYF.

The chain has TRBV18 and TRBJ2-7; D is possibly TRBD1 (6 bases). Trimming removed 3 bases at V and 5 bases at J, with 17 bases between. The CDR3 loop spans 15 amino acids. The germline gives CDR1 KGHSH, CDR2 LQKENI. The CDR3: CASSPNRVKEDEQYF. DNA for the CDR3: TGTGCCAGCTCACCCAACAGGGTCAAAGAGGACGAGCAGTACTTC.

The genes are TRBV4-3 and TRBJ1-6; no clear D gene. V lost 4 bases to trimming and J lost 7 bases, with 17 bases between them. The germline V gene encodes CDR1 LGHNA and CDR2 YSLEER. This CDR3 is 16 amino acids long. Written as DNA, the CDR3 is TGCGCCAGCAGCCCCCAAAGCACGCCCACGAATTCACCCCTCCACTTT. Translating it yields CASSPQSTPTNSPLHF.

The chain carries TRBV5-1 and TRBJ1-2; D not certain. Germline-derived CDR1 and CDR2 are SGHRS and YFSETQ. The CDR3 sequence is 14 residues long. The ends were cut back, 0 bases at V and 6 bases at J, with 12 bases in the middle. CDR3 coding DNA: TGCGCCAGCAGCTTGGTCCAGGTGTTCGATGGCTACACCTTC. Protein: CASSLVQVFDGYTF.

The CDR3: CASSLLEGLESPLHF. CDR3 nucleotide sequence: TGCGCCAGCAGCCTCCTTGAGGGGTTGGAATCACCCCTCCACTTT. This sequence joins TRBV4-1 and TRBJ1-6; tentative D call: TRBD1 (5 bases). Germline CDR1 is MGHRA and CDR2 is YSYEKL. V shed 4 bases and J shed 10 bases, with 17 bases lying between them. CDR3 length: 15 amino acids.

The chain is built from TRBV27 and TRBJ1-1, with D perhaps TRBD1 (6 bases). This CDR3 has 12 residues. Trimming stripped 7 bases from V and 4 bases from J, with 10 bases between. Germline CDR1 is MNHEY and CDR2 is SMNVEV (reference sequence). The CDR3 DNA follows: TGTGCCAGCAAGGAGGGGGGCACTGAAGCTTTCTTT. Translated: CASKEGGTEAFF.

This chain connects TRBV28 to TRBJ2-7; 7 bases line up with TRBD1. The length of the CDR3 is 15 residues. Germline CDR1 MDHEN, CDR2 SYDVKM. V was pared by 7 bases and J by 1 base, with 10 bases of the junction left unmatched. Written as DNA, the CDR3 is TGTGCCAGCACCGAGGGTTCAGGGGGTTCCTACGAGCAGTACTTC. The encoded protein is CASTEGSGGSYEQYF.

The rearrangement links TRBV5-8 to TRBJ1-1, with TRBD1 matching over 10 bases. V shed 1 base, J shed 3 bases, and the junction held 3 bases outside the gene matches. CDR1 is SGHTS, CDR2 YDEGEE, per germline. There are 15 residues in the CDR3. The CDR3 reads CASSLPGTGDTEAFF. CDR3 coding DNA: TGTGCCAGCAGCTTGCCCGGGACAGGGGACACTGAAGCTTTCTTT.

This chain joins TRBV18 and TRBJ1-6; 9 bases are a match to TRBD1. The junction had 6 bases not matched to a gene; V was cut back by 2 bases and J by 7 bases. CDR1 is KGHSH, CDR2 LQKENI, per germline. The CDR3 is 16 amino acids. The CDR3 nucleotides are TGTGCCAGCTCACCATTGCCCGACAGGGGGAATTCACCCCTCCACTTT. It encodes CASSPLPDRGNSPLHF.

CDR3 amino acids: CASSQEVGGDQPQHF. The CDR3 region has the DNA TGCGCCAGCAGCCAAGAAGTGGGCGGGGATCAGCCCCAGCATTTT. The rearrangement joins TRBV4-1 to TRBJ1-5; D is ambiguous. Germline CDR1 is MGHRA and CDR2 is YSYEKL. This CDR3 has 15 residues. V lost 0 bases and J lost 5, with 11 bases in between.

To note about this clone: Other nucleotide sequences from this sample produce the same CDR3. The rearrangement links TRBV19 to TRBJ1-2, with TRBD1 identical over 10 bases. Germline assignment: CDR1 LNHDA and CDR2 SQIVND (reference sequence). The CDR3 length is 17 residues. V trimming: 6 bases; J trimming: 8 bases; junction bases outside the gene matches: 18. The CDR3: CASSPNDGGQGRRGYTF. CDR3 bases: TGTGCCAGTAGCCCAAACGACGGGGGACAGGGGCGGCGGGGCTACACCTTC.

The chain employs TRBV6-5 and TRBJ2-1, with D perhaps TRBD1 or TRBD2 (6 bases each). The CDR3 is made up of 16 amino acids. Between the trimmed V and J ends, which lost 4 bases and 5 bases, there was a span of 18 bases. Germline loops: CDR1 MNHEY, CDR2 SVGAGI. CDR3 protein: CASSWGAGLGHNEQFF. CDR3 in DNA: TGTGCCAGCAGTTGGGGGGCAGGATTGGGCCACAATGAGCAGTTCTTC.

This clone was recorded once. At one of its ends the junction is not consistent with the germline gene, which may arise from a read error. For the CDR3, the DNA is TGCGCCAGCAGCCAAGAACTAGCGGGGGCCAATGGGCAGTTCTTC. It encodes CASSQELAGANGQFF. J is TRBJ2-1 and V is TRBV4-3, with 11 bases fitting TRBD2. Germline CDR1 is LGHNA and CDR2 is YSLEER. The CDR3 extends over 15 amino acids.

The count of this clone is one. The rearrangement uses TRBV4-1 and TRBJ2-1, with D possibly called TRBD1 or TRBD2 (5 bases each). Per germline, CDR1 MGHRA and CDR2 YSYEKL. The CDR3 totals 15 residues. Trimming took 1 base from V and 9 from J, leaving 16 bases between them. For the CDR3, the DNA is TGCGCCAGCAGCCAAGCCGACCCGCCCGGGGCTGAGCAGTTCTTC. Protein sequence: CASSQADPPGAEQFF.

The V call is TRBV11-2, the J call TRBJ2-5; 12 nucleotides align to TRBD2. The CDR3 runs to 15 residues. The V gene's germline CDR1 is SGHAT and CDR2 FQNNGV. V lost 4 bases and J lost 4; bases outside the gene matches: 4. Written as DNA, the CDR3 is TGTGCCAGCAGCTCGGGACTAGCGGGCGGAGAGACCCAGTACTTC. Protein: CASSSGLAGGETQYF.

The genes are TRBV12-5 and TRBJ2-2; D is unclear. In germline, CDR1 is LGHNT, CDR2 FRNRAP. The CDR3 is 12 amino acids. V lost 7 bases, J lost 6 bases, and 9 bases lay in between. DNA of the CDR3: TGTGCTAGTGCCTCCCGGGCCGGGGAGCTGTTTTTT. This codes for CASASRAGELFF.

This chain links TRBV6-5 with TRBJ1-1, with D perhaps matching TRBD1 (5 bases). The CDR3 runs 15 residues. V lost 3 bases to trimming and J lost 0 bases, with 11 bases between them. Germline loops: CDR1 MNHEY, CDR2 SVGAGI. The CDR3 region is CASSYGGGMNTEAFF. CDR3 bases: TGTGCCAGCAGTTATGGCGGGGGTATGAACACTGAAGCTTTCTTT.